The entry below gives a single TCR beta chain sequence along with its context. Antigen: not known. Amplification used 60 Vbeta primers and 13 Jbeta primers. TCRdb's table, derived via immunoSEQ multiplex PCR, lists solely in-frame clones and lacks some. The data contain 90,000 to 110,000 clones, 83% of them singletons. The data originate from a study of cytomegalovirus exposure and HLA in healthy donors. Study-wide results and caveats: Whilst most TCR sequences proved rare, a subset of public TCRs occurred across many donors. Analysis performed later showed TCR beta chains linked to HLA being more clonally expanded than equally common others. TCR beta V- and J-gene trimming was later associated with a missense DCLRE1C variant. When presence/absence was analysed, sequencing depth was taken to be roughly uniform across donors.

The specimen sequenced was PBMCs. The sequence was collected from a man aged 18 to 35 in good health and CMV-seronegative.

The CDR3 nucleotides are TGCGCCAGCAGCCAAGTTGGGACGGGGGGGTGGAACACTGAAGCTTTCTTT. Protein product: CASSQVGTGGWNTEAFF. The chain uses TRBV4-3 and TRBJ1-1; D may be TRBD1 (5 bases). The CDR3 has 17 residues. V was shortened by 1 base and J by 1 base, with 16 bases between the two germline ends. Germline-derived CDR1 and CDR2 are LGHNA and YSLEER.